Shown below are 5 T cell receptor beta chains from a single sample sequenced in a study of blood T cell repertoires in COVID-19. Libraries were prepared by immunoSEQ multiplex PCR; TCRdb keeps only in-frame clonotypes and omits some of them. The sample records roughly 430,000 clones, roughly 86% being singletons. Sequencing used PBMCs or T cells enriched from blood (not recorded which). The receptors originated from a woman aged 40 to 50 with acute COVID-19.

As concerns this clone: At one boundary the junction diverges from the germline segment, which might be a read error. The rearrangement links TRBV19 to TRBJ1-1; possibly TRBD1 for D (5 bases). The germline gives CDR1 LNHDA, CDR2 SQIVND (reference sequence). The CDR3 length is 15 residues. As DNA, the CDR3 is TGTGCCAGTACTATAAGCGGGGCAAGCTCGTTCGAAGCTTTCTTT. Protein sequence: CASTISGASSFEAFF.

The rearrangement joins TRBV5-1 to TRBJ1-2; D might be TRBD1 (5 bases). V gave up 0 bases and J gave up 1 base, with 10 bases separating them. Looked up from germline, CDR1 is SGHRS and CDR2 is YFSETQ. This CDR3 has 15 amino acids. The CDR3: CASSLEGRDNYGYTF. The CDR3 DNA reads as TGCGCCAGCAGCTTGGAGGGCAGGGATAACTATGGCTACACCTTC.

This clone turned up a few times. The J gene is TRBJ1-2, the V gene TRBV6-6; possibly TRBD1 for D (6 bases). The germline V gene encodes CDR1 MNHNY and CDR2 SVGAGI (reference sequence). V was pared by 2 bases and J by 8 bases, with 9 bases between. CDR3 length: 12 amino acids. The DNA of the CDR3 is TGTGCCAGCAGTTACACGGACAGAGGCTACACCTTC. Protein product: CASSYTDRGYTF.

The rearrangement joins TRBV5-1 to TRBJ2-1, with 7 bases lining up with TRBD1. The CDR3 has 18 residues. V trimming: 0 bases; J trimming: 3 bases; junction bases outside the gene matches: 12. CDR1 is SGHRS and CDR2 is YFSETQ in the germline V gene. CDR3 residues: CASSLAERGPNDYNEQFF. The CDR3 nucleotides are TGCGCCAGCAGCTTGGCTGAGAGGGGGCCGAACGACTACAATGAGCAGTTCTTC.

The V call is TRBV4-1, the J call TRBJ2-7; no clear D gene. This CDR3 spans 13 amino acids. Germline lookup yields CDR1 MGHRA and CDR2 YSYEKL. Trimming took off 1 base at V and 3 bases at J, with 7 bases between the two ends. The CDR3: CASSQAMFYEQYF. The CDR3 nucleotides are TGCGCCAGCAGCCAAGCAATGTTCTACGAGCAGTACTTC.